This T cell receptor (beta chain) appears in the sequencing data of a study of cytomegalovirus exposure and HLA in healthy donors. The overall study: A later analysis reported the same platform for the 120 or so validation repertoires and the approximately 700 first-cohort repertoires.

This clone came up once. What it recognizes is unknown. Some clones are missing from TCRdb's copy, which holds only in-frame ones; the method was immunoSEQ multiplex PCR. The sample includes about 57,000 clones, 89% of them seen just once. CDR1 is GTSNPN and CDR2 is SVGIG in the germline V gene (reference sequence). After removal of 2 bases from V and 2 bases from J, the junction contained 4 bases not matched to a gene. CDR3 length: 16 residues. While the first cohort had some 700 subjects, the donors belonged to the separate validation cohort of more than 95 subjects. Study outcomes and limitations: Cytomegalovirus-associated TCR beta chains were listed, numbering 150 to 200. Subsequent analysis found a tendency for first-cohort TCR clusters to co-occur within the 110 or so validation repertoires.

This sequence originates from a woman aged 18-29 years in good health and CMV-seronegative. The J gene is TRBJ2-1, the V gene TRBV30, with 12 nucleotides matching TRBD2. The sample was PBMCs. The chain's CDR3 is CAWSPPSGGAYNEQFF. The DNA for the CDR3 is TGTGCCTGGAGTCCGCCTAGCGGGGGGGCCTACAATGAGCAGTTCTTC.